This is a list of T cell receptor beta chains from one sample in a study of T cell responses to AZD1222 COVID-19 vaccine. Generated by immunoSEQ multiplex PCR, the TCRdb table keeps only in-frame clones and is missing some. The data show over 130,000 clones, almost 95% seen once. Sequencing was performed on peripheral blood, taken 28 days after the second AZD1222 dose. Receptors were obtained from an adult who received the AZD1222 COVID-19 vaccine. Both conserved end residues are part of each CDR3. The order of the fields is V gene, J gene, clone size, D gene, CDR3 DNA, CDR3 protein. D genes are given only for firm matches. Clone size is shown for a subset of rows, as once, few, many or a class of expanded clone.

v_call: TRBV7-3; j_call: TRBJ1-1; clone_size: NA; d_call: NA; cdr3_nt: TGTGCCAGCAGCTCTTCCCCCGTCGCGAACACTGAAGCTTTCTTT; cdr3_aa: CASSSSPVANTEAFF
v_call: TRBV29-1; j_call: TRBJ2-3; clone_size: NA; d_call: NA; cdr3_nt: TGCAGCGTTCCCCAATACGACAGACACTGCACAGATACGCAGTATTTT; cdr3_aa: CSVPQYDRHCTDTQYF
v_call: TRBV19; j_call: TRBJ1-3; clone_size: NA; d_call: NA; cdr3_nt: TGTGCCAGTAGTATAGAGGGAATCATTTCTGGAAACACCATATATTTT; cdr3_aa: CASSIEGIISGNTIYF
v_call: TRBV29-1; j_call: TRBJ2-6; clone_size: NA; d_call: NA; cdr3_nt: TGCAGCGTACTTACTGGGGCCAACGTCCTGACTTTC; cdr3_aa: CSVLTGANVLTF
v_call: TRBV5-8; j_call: TRBJ1-4; clone_size: NA; d_call: TRBD1; cdr3_nt: TGTGCCAGCTACATGCCACGGGGACAGGGAGATCTGTATAATGAAAAACTGTTTTTT; cdr3_aa: CASYMPRGQGDLYNEKLFF
v_call: TRBV7-2; j_call: TRBJ1-4; clone_size: NA; d_call: NA; cdr3_nt: TGTGCCAGCAGTCGGGGCCCCGGAAATAATGAAAAACTGTTTTTT; cdr3_aa: CASSRGPGNNEKLFF
v_call: TRBV6-5; j_call: TRBJ1-1; clone_size: NA; d_call: NA; cdr3_nt: TGTGCCAGCAGTTACTCGAAAAGGGTACCTGAAGCTTTCTTT; cdr3_aa: CASSYSKRVPEAFF
v_call: TRBV29-1; j_call: TRBJ2-7; clone_size: medium-sized; d_call: NA; cdr3_nt: TGCAGCGTCCGTTCGGGACAAACCTACGAGCAGTACTTC; cdr3_aa: CSVRSGQTYEQYF
v_call: TRBV15; j_call: TRBJ2-7; clone_size: NA; d_call: NA; cdr3_nt: TGTGCCACCAGCAGAGAAAACTCGATCAGGGAGCAGTACTTC; cdr3_aa: CATSRENSIREQYF
v_call: TRBV5-5; j_call: TRBJ2-7; clone_size: NA; d_call: TRBD2; cdr3_nt: TGTGCCAGCAGCATAAGGGACTATGGGCACTACGAGCAGTACTTC; cdr3_aa: CASSIRDYGHYEQYF
v_call: TRBV7-2; j_call: TRBJ1-3; clone_size: once; d_call: NA; cdr3_nt: TGTGCCAGCAGTTACAGGGACCCTGGAAACACCATATATTTT; cdr3_aa: CASSYRDPGNTIYF
v_call: TRBV5-1; j_call: TRBJ1-6; clone_size: NA; d_call: NA; cdr3_nt: TGCGCCAGCAGCTTGGAAGCAGAAAATTCACCCCTCCACTTT; cdr3_aa: CASSLEAENSPLHF
v_call: TRBV5-6; j_call: TRBJ2-3; clone_size: NA; d_call: TRBD2; cdr3_nt: TGTGCCAGCAGCTTGGAGACTAGCGCGGCAGATACGCAGTATTTT; cdr3_aa: CASSLETSAADTQYF
v_call: TRBV11-3; j_call: TRBJ1-1; clone_size: NA; d_call: NA; cdr3_nt: TGTGCCGGCAGCCTAGTGAGGAACACTGAAGCTTTCTTT; cdr3_aa: CAGSLVRNTEAFF
v_call: TRBV28; j_call: TRBJ2-7; clone_size: NA; d_call: NA; cdr3_nt: TGTGCCAGCAGTTTGGTGGGCACGCGGGGAAGAGAGCAGTACTTC; cdr3_aa: CASSLVGTRGREQYF
v_call: TRBV10-3; j_call: TRBJ1-6; clone_size: NA; d_call: TRBD1; cdr3_nt: TGTGCCATCAGTACCCCCGACAGGGTTTCACCCCTCCACTTT; cdr3_aa: CAISTPDRVSPLHF
v_call: TRBV5-1; j_call: TRBJ1-1; clone_size: NA; d_call: TRBD1; cdr3_nt: TGCGCCAGCAGCCCCTCCTGGACAGGGCTGACTGAAGCTTTCTTT; cdr3_aa: CASSPSWTGLTEAFF
v_call: TRBV29-1; j_call: TRBJ2-7; clone_size: NA; d_call: NA; cdr3_nt: TGCAGCGTTGAAGATTTGGAAGCCGGGGAGTACTTC; cdr3_aa: CSVEDLEAGEYF
v_call: TRBV3-1/TRBV3-2; j_call: TRBJ2-1; clone_size: NA; d_call: TRBD2; cdr3_nt: TGTGCCAGCAGCCGAGGTCGGACTAGCGGGGTCTACAATGAGCAGTTCTTC; cdr3_aa: CASSRGRTSGVYNEQFF
v_call: TRBV7-7; j_call: TRBJ2-1; clone_size: NA; d_call: NA; cdr3_nt: TGTGCCAGCAGCTTAGACAGATACTCCTACAATGAGCAGTTCTTC; cdr3_aa: CASSLDRYSYNEQFF
v_call: TRBV6-2/TRBV6-3; j_call: TRBJ2-7; clone_size: NA; d_call: NA; cdr3_nt: TGTGCCAGCAGTTGGGAATACTACGAGCAGTACTTC; cdr3_aa: CASSWEYYEQYF
v_call: TRBV5-4; j_call: TRBJ2-7; clone_size: NA; d_call: NA; cdr3_nt: TGTGCCAGCAGCCGAAGCAACGAGCAGTACTTC; cdr3_aa: CASSRSNEQYF
v_call: TRBV10-3; j_call: TRBJ2-7; clone_size: NA; d_call: NA; cdr3_nt: TGTGCCATCAGTGAGTCGGCAGGGGTCAAGTACGAGCAGTACTTC; cdr3_aa: CAISESAGVKYEQYF
v_call: TRBV7-2; j_call: TRBJ2-3; clone_size: NA; d_call: TRBD2; cdr3_nt: TGTGCCAGCAGCTTAAGAACTAGCGGGAATGTAGATACGCAGTATTTT; cdr3_aa: CASSLRTSGNVDTQYF
v_call: TRBV27; j_call: TRBJ1-1; clone_size: NA; d_call: TRBD1; cdr3_nt: TGTGCCAGCAGTTACACCCGGGACAGCTCGAACACTGAAGCTTTCTTT; cdr3_aa: CASSYTRDSSNTEAFF
v_call: TRBV5-4; j_call: TRBJ2-7; clone_size: NA; d_call: TRBD2; cdr3_nt: TGTGCCAGCAGCTTGAGGGGAGGGAACCCCCACGAGCAGTACTTC; cdr3_aa: CASSLRGGNPHEQYF
v_call: TRBV7-8; j_call: TRBJ1-5; clone_size: NA; d_call: NA; cdr3_nt: TGTGCCAGCAGCTTAGAGTCCAGGGAGGGTCAGCCCCAGCATTTT; cdr3_aa: CASSLESREGQPQHF